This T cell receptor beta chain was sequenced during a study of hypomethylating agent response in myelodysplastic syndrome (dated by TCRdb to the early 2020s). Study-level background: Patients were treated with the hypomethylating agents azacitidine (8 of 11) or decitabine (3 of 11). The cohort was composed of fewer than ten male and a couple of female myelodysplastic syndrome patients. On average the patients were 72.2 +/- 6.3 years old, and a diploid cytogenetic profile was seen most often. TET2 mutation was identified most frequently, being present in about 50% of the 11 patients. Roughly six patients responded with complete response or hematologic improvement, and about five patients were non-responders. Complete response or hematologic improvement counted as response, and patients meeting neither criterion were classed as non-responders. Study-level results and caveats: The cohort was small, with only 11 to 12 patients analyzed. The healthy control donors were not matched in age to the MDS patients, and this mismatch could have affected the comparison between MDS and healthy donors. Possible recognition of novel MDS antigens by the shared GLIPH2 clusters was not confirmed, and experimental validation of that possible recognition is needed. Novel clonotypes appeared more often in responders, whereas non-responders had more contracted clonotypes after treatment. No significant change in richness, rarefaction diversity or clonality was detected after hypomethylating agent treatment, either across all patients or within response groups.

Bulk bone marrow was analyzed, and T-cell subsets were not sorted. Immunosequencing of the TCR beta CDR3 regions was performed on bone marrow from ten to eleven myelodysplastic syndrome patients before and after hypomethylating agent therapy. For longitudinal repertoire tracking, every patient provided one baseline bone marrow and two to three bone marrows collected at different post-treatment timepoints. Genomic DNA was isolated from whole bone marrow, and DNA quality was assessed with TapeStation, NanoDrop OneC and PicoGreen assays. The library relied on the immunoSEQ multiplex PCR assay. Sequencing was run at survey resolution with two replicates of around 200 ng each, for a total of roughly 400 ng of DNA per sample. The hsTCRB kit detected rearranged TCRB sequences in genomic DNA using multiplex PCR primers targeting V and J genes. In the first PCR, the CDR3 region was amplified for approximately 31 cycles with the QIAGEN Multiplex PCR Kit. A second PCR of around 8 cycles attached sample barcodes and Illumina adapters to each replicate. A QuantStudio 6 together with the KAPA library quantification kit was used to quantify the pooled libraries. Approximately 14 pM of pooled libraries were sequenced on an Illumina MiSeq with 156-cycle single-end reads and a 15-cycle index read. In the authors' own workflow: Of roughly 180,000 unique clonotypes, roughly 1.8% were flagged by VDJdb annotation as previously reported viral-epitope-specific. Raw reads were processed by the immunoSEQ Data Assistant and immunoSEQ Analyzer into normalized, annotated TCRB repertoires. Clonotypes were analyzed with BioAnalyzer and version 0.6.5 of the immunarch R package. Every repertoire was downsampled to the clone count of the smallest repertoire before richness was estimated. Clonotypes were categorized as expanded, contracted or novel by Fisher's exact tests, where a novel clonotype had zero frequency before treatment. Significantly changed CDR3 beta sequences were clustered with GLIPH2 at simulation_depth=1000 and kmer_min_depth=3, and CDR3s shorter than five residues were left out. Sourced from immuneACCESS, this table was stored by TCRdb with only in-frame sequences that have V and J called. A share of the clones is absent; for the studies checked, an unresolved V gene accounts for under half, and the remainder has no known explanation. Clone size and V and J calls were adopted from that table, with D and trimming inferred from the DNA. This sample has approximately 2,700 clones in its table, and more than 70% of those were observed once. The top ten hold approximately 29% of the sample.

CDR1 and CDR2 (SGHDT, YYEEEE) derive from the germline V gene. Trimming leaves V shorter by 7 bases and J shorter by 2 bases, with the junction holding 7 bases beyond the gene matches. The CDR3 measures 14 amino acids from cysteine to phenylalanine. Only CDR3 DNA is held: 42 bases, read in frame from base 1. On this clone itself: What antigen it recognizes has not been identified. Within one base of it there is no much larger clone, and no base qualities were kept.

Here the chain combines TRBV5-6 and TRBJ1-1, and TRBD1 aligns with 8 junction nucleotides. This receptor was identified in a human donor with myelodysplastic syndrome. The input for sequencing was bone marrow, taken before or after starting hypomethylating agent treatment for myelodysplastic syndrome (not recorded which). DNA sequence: TGTGCCAGCGTCTTGACAGGGGTTAACACTGAAGCTTTCTTT. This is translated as CASVLTGVNTEAFF. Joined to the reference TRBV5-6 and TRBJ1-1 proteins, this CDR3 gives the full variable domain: DAGVTQSPTHLIKTRGQQVTLRCSPKSGHDTVSWYQQALGQGPQFIFQYYEEEERQRGNFPDRFSGHQFPNYSSELNVNALLLGDSALYLCASVLTGVNTEAFFGQGTRLTVV.